Following are 5 T cell receptor beta chains from one sample sequenced in a study of blood T cell repertoires in COVID-19. Sequencing was performed with immunoSEQ multiplex PCR; in TCRdb, only in-frame clones are kept and a portion is missing. The sample shows about 190,000 clones, 84% of them seen only once. The sample comprised peripheral blood. All receptors derive from a man under 40 with active or convalescent COVID-19.

This clone was observed a single time. The V gene is TRBV18, the J gene TRBJ2-7; 9 nucleotides line up with TRBD2. V shed 3 bases and J 2 bases; nucleotides not matched to a gene: 11. CDR1 is KGHSH, CDR2 LQKENI, per germline. The CDR3 extends over 17 amino acids. CDR3 protein: CASSPAGTSIPPYEQYF. For the CDR3, the DNA is TGTGCCAGCTCACCGGCCGGGACTAGCATTCCACCCTACGAGCAGTACTTC.

This rearrangement joins TRBV19 to TRBJ2-7; D uncertain. Trimming left V 5 bases short and J 5 bases short, with 13 bases between. From germline, CDR1 is LNHDA and CDR2 SQIVND (reference sequence). This CDR3 is 13 amino acids long. As DNA, the CDR3 is TGTGCCAGTAGTCAGGCCCAGGCCAACGAGCAGTACTTC. The encoded protein is CASSQAQANEQYF.

J is TRBJ2-2 and V is TRBV7-9; D remains unclear. CDR3 length: 13 amino acids. V lost 3 bases, J lost 13 bases, and 15 bases lay in between. CDR1 SEHNR and CDR2 FQNEAQ come from the germline V gene (reference sequence). CDR3 DNA: TGTGCCAGCAGCTTGAGCGAGAGTCTGGGGCTGTTTTTT. Residues: CASSLSESLGLFF.

The chain has TRBV28 and TRBJ1-2; weak D call: TRBD1 (5 bases). The germline V gene encodes CDR1 MDHEN and CDR2 SYDVKM. CDR3 size: 14 residues. Trimming took 6 bases from V and 7 from J, leaving 18 bases between them. CDR3 in DNA: TGTGCCAGCAGGCTCGGGGGGTCGGGATCTGGCTACACCTTC. Translating it yields CASRLGGSGSGYTF.

The chain carries TRBV7-9 and TRBJ1-2; TRBD1 matches at 8 bases. The germline V gene has CDR1 SEHNR and CDR2 FQNEAQ (reference sequence). J gave up 6 bases and V 5 bases, and 8 bases lay outside the gene matches. The CDR3 totals 14 residues. Written as DNA, the CDR3 is TGTGCCAGCAGCGCCCGGACAGGGTTGCATGGCTACACCTTC. Residues: CASSARTGLHGYTF.